The subject of this entry is one TCR beta chain. The data belong to a study of blood T cell repertoires in COVID-19. Turning to the study itself: Samples came from the United States, Italy and Spain, spanning acute and convalescent COVID-19. PBMCs, B-cell-depleted T cells, or T cells were the source of the cDNA or gDNA that made up the material.

This CDR3 comprises 15 residues. Germline V gives CDR1 SGHNT, CDR2 YYREEE (reference sequence). The junction had 5 bases not matched to a gene; V was cut back by 3 bases and J by 2 bases. As handled by the study authors: For nucleated cells, counts were estimated from reference gene primer amplification. Clones were sequenced by immunoSEQ multiplex PCR, and TCRdb holds only the in-frame ones, with some missing. V, J and clone size are taken as reported in that table, and D and trimming were inferred from the DNA itself. The data contain about 82,000 clones, roughly 80% of them singletons. The V and J genes are TRBV5-4 and TRBJ2-7, with TRBD2 matching over 10 bases. The clonotype originates from a woman aged 40 to 50 with active or convalescent COVID-19. The sample consisted of peripheral blood. CDR3 amino acids: CASSYGTSVTYEQYF. The DNA for the CDR3 is TGTGCCAGCAGCTACGGGACTAGCGTGACCTACGAGCAGTACTTC.